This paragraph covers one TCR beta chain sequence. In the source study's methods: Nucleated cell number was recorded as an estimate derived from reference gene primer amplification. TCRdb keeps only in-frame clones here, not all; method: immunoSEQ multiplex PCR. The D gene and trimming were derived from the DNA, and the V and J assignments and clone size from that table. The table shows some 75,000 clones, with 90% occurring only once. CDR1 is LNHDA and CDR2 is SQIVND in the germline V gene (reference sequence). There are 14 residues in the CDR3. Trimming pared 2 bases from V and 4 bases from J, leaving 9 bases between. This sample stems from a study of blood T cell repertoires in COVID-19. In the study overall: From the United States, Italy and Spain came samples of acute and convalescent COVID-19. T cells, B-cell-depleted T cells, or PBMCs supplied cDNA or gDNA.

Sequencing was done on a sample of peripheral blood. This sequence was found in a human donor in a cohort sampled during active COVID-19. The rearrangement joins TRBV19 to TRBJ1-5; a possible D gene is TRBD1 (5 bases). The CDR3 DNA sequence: TGTGCCAGTAGTATAAGCAGGGAAAATCAGCCCCAGCATTTT. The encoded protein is CASSISRENQPQHF. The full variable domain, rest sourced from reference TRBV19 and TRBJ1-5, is DGGITQSPKYLFRKEGQNVTLSCEQNLNHDAMYWYRQDPGQGLRLIYYSQIVNDFQKGDIAEGYSVSREKKESFPLTVTSAQKNPTAFYLCASSISRENQPQHFGDGTRLSIL.